This T cell receptor beta chain derives from a study of shared T cell receptors in the human thymus. Sequencing used immunoSEQ multiplex PCR; TCRdb keeps in-frame clones, though not all of them. The data hold fewer than 700,000 clones, with approximately 90% observed a single time. The CDR3 loop spans 14 amino acids. Germline CDR1 is MNHEY and CDR2 is SMNVEV (reference sequence). Trimming removed 5 bases from V and 0 bases from J, with 8 bases in between. The same sample was also studied in work on human thymus T cells.

This TCR was recovered from a boy younger than two with a congenital heart defect. The sample comprised thymocytes. The chain combines TRBV27 with TRBJ1-5; no clear D gene. CDR3: CASSKISSNQPQHF. DNA of the CDR3: TGTGCCAGCAGTAAAATATCTAGCAATCAGCCCCAGCATTTT.